These 29 T cell receptor beta chains originate from one sample sequenced in a study of T cells in Graves' hyperthyroidism and ophthalmopathy. RNA transcripts provided the source from which TCR beta CDR3 regions were amplified. Carried out on the TCR CDR3, a first-round RT-PCR used the HTBI primer set. TCRdb reprocessed the multiplex PCR reads with MiXCR, giving one entry per CDR3 protein. The table lists under 400,000 distinct CDR3 sequences, about a sixth of them singletons. The sample taken for sequencing was blood. The receptor set was obtained from a woman in her thirties or forties with Graves' ophthalmopathy.

This clonotype was detected ten times or more. A much larger clone differs from this one at a single base, so this may be a read error. This rearrangement joins TRBV28 to TRBJ1-1, with unresolved D. This CDR3 spans 12 amino acids. CDR1 is MDHEN and CDR2 is SYDVKM in the germline V gene. This CDR3 reads CASSLANIEAFF. The CDR3 coding sequence is TGTGCCAGCAGTTTAGCGAACATTGAAGCTTTCTTT.

This clonotype was detected many times. The chain links TRBV19 to TRBJ2-5; a possible D gene is TRBD2 (7 bases). CDR1 and CDR2 (germline): LNHDA, SQIVND (reference sequence). The CDR3 has 16 residues. Trimming shortened V by 7 bases and J by 0 bases, and 18 bases separated the two germline ends. The CDR3 DNA reads TGTGCCAGTAAGGATGTGTGGCGGGGGCACCAAGAGACCCAGTACTTC. Translated, it gives CASKDVWRGHQETQYF. The full variable domain, with the rest looked up from reference TRBV19 and TRBJ2-5, is DGGITQSPKYLFRKEGQNVTLSCEQNLNHDAMYWYRQDPGQGLRLIYYSQIVNDFQKGDIAEGYSVSREKKESFPLTVTSAQKNPTAFYLCASKDVWRGHQETQYFGPGTRLLVL.

This clonotype was counted many times. The J gene is TRBJ1-1, the V gene TRBV7-2; 7 bases agree with TRBD1. The CDR3 is 15 residues long. Germline lookup yields CDR1 SGHTA and CDR2 FQGNSA. The trim removed 0 bases at V and 5 bases at J, leaving 6 bases unmatched. The CDR3 coding sequence is TGTGCCAGCAGCTTAGCGCACAGGGGAGGGACTGAAGCTTTCTTT. Protein product: CASSLAHRGGTEAFF.

This clonotype was detected many times. CDR3 loop: CASRRNTEAFF. CDR3 bases: TGCGCCAGCAGACGGAACACTGAAGCTTTCTTT. The chain carries TRBV10-2 and TRBJ1-1; no clear D. The V end lost 6 bases, the J end lost 1 base, and 3 bases lay between the germline ends. This CDR3 comprises 11 residues. Germline CDR1 WSHSY, CDR2 SAAADI.

The chain links TRBV12-3 or TRBV12-4 to TRBJ1-1; no reliable D call. The length of the CDR3 is 15 residues. The V and J ends lost 2 bases and 1 base respectively, with 11 bases between them. The CDR3: CASSLWEGPNTEAFF. For the CDR3, the DNA is TGTGCCAGCAGTTTATGGGAAGGGCCGAACACTGAAGCTTTCTTT.

The chain recombines TRBV11-2 with TRBJ2-7; 12 bases align to TRBD2. CDR3 length: 19 amino acids. Germline V gene lookup returns CDR1 SGHAT and CDR2 FQNNGV. After removal of 0 bases from V and 2 bases from J, the junction contained 11 bases not matched to a gene. CDR3 bases: TGTGCCAGCAGCTTAGAGGGGCGTATGACTAGCGGGAGCGCCTACGAGCAGTACTTC. Protein: CASSLEGRMTSGSAYEQYF. Combining the CDR3 with reference TRBV11-2 and TRBJ2-7 gives the whole variable domain EAGVAQSPRYKIIEKRQSVAFWCNPISGHATLYWYQQILGQGPKLLIQFQNNGVVDDSQLPKDRFSAERLKGVDSTLKIQPAKLEDSAVYLCASSLEGRMTSGSAYEQYFGPGTRLTVT.

V and J are TRBV28 and TRBJ1-5, with TRBD1 identical over 7 bases. The trim removed 6 bases at V and 7 bases at J, leaving 9 bases unmatched. In germline, CDR1 is MDHEN, CDR2 SYDVKM. This CDR3 is built from 14 residues. The CDR3 sequence is CASSPTGIHQPQHF. CDR3 bases: TGTGCCAGCAGCCCGACAGGGATACACCAGCCCCAGCATTTT.

The chain couples TRBV12-3 or TRBV12-4 to TRBJ2-5; 14 bases agree with TRBD2. The CDR3 runs 16 residues. Trimming cost V 6 bases and J 5 bases; bases outside gene matches: 8. CDR3 DNA: TGTGCCAGCAGCCCGACTAGCGGGGGGGCCTCGGAGACCCAGTACTTC. Protein: CASSPTSGGASETQYF.

In this sample, this clonotype turned up many times. The V gene is TRBV12-3 or TRBV12-4, the J gene TRBJ1-1, with D unresolved. V was cut by 5 bases and J by 6 bases, with 19 bases left in between. This CDR3 region has 15 residues. CDR3 DNA: TGTGCCAGCAGTCAAATAGGCCCGTTCCGCGCTGAAGCTTTCTTT. This translates into CASSQIGPFRAEAFF.

The CDR3 DNA follows: TGCGCCAGCAGCCAAGTTCGGGAATTGCCTGGCTACACCTTC. Protein product: CASSQVRELPGYTF. The chain is built from TRBV4-1 and TRBJ1-2; the D is unclear. Germline V gives CDR1 MGHRA, CDR2 YSYEKL. Deletions cut 1 base from V and 7 bases from J, with 13 bases between. The CDR3 is 14 amino acids.

There are many counts of this clonotype. The rearrangement uses TRBV6-1 and TRBJ1-5, with D perhaps matching TRBD1 (5 bases). In germline, CDR1 is MNHNS, CDR2 SASEGT. The germline V and J ends were trimmed by 6 bases and 4 bases, with 10 bases remaining between them. The CDR3 contains 13 residues. CDR3 protein: CASSREENQPQHF. DNA for the CDR3: TGTGCCAGCAGCAGGGAGGAGAATCAGCCCCAGCATTTT.

This clonotype was seen at least ten times. This rearrangement joins TRBV2 to TRBJ2-7; no clear D. Between the trimmed V and J ends, which lost 7 bases and 7 bases, there was a span of 17 bases. The germline V gene has CDR1 SNHLY and CDR2 FYNNEI. The CDR3 consists of 13 residues. The CDR3 region is CASTKPQAQEQYF. CDR3 bases: TGTGCCAGCACCAAACCCCAGGCTCAGGAGCAGTACTTC.

This clonotype occurred many times. The chain joins TRBV11-2 to TRBJ1-1; no reliable D call. Germline CDR1 is SGHAT and CDR2 is FQNNGV. Trimming removed 0 bases at V and 0 bases at J, with 8 bases between. The CDR3 has 15 residues. As DNA, the CDR3 is TGTGCCAGCAGCTTAGATGTGGCTATGAACACTGAAGCTTTCTTT. This encodes CASSLDVAMNTEAFF.

V and J are TRBV6-1 and TRBJ2-7; D unclear. The CDR3 is 14 amino acids. Trimming pared 3 bases from V and 0 bases from J, leaving 9 bases between. Germline CDR1 and CDR2: MNHNS and SASEGT. Written as DNA, the CDR3 is TGTGCCAGCAGTGACTTAACCGACTCCTACGAGCAGTACTTC. Translated, it gives CASSDLTDSYEQYF.

This clonotype has a count of ten or more. The chain joins TRBV6-5 to TRBJ1-1; the D is unclear. CDR3 length equals 14 residues. V dropped 4 bases and J dropped 3 bases, with 12 bases sitting between them. CDR1 is MNHEY and CDR2 is SVGAGI in the germline V gene. CDR3 in amino acids: CASSFEGADTEAFF. The DNA of the CDR3 is TGTGCCAGCAGTTTCGAGGGCGCGGACACTGAAGCTTTCTTT.

This clonotype has at least ten counts. This chain connects TRBV6-5 to TRBJ2-7; D remains unclear. Trimming pared 4 bases from V and 3 bases from J, leaving 10 bases between. The CDR3 consists of 13 residues. Germline V gives CDR1 MNHEY, CDR2 SVGAGI. The CDR3 reads CASSFSDDYEQYF. The CDR3 DNA follows: TGTGCCAGCAGTTTTTCCGACGACTACGAGCAGTACTTC.

This clonotype has ten or more counts. The chain couples TRBV27 to TRBJ1-2; D may be TRBD1 (6 bases). This CDR3 contains 15 residues. Trimming removed 4 bases at V and 2 bases at J, with 14 bases between. CDR1 MNHEY and CDR2 SMNVEV come from the germline V gene (reference sequence). The CDR3 region has the DNA TGTGCCAGCAGTTACCACAAACAGGGAAACTATGGCTACACCTTC. Its protein is CASSYHKQGNYGYTF.

This clonotype was observed many times. The chain uses TRBV20-1 and TRBJ2-1; 9 bases are shared with TRBD2. The CDR3 covers 15 residues. Germline V CDR1 and CDR2: DFQATT, SNEGSKA (reference sequence). The V and J ends lost 0 bases and 7 bases, in that order; junction bases with no gene match: 7. Written as DNA, the CDR3 is TGCAGTGCTAGAGACGCGGCGGGAGGGAGGAATGAGCAGTTCTTC. It yields the protein CSARDAAGGRNEQFF.

The genes are TRBV11-2 and TRBJ2-2; D unresolved. This CDR3 region has 10 residues. V dropped 8 bases and J dropped 5 bases, with 3 bases sitting between them. The V gene's germline CDR1 is SGHAT and CDR2 FQNNGV. CDR3 sequence (DNA): TGTGCCAGCCAAACCGGGGAGCTGTTTTTT. This translates into CASQTGELFF.

J is TRBJ1-6 and V is TRBV7-2, with 7 bases lining up with TRBD1. Germline-derived CDR1 and CDR2 are SGHTA and FQGNSA. CDR3 length: 15 amino acids. The J segment lost 6 bases and the V segment lost 2 bases, leaving 4 bases of the junction unmatched. Here the CDR3 DNA reads TGTGCCAGCAGCTTAATAGGGACAGCTAATTCACCCCTCCACTTT. It translates to CASSLIGTANSPLHF.

This clonotype was observed many times. The DNA of the CDR3 is TGTGCCAGCAGCTTGGCTCAAAACATTCAGTACTTC. Its translation is CASSLAQNIQYF. J is TRBJ2-4 and V is TRBV11-2; no clear D gene. Germline CDR1 and CDR2: SGHAT and FQNNGV. The CDR3 covers 12 residues. V dropped 3 bases and J dropped 5 bases, with 5 bases sitting between them.

This clonotype was observed at least ten times. J is TRBJ2-2 and V is TRBV11-2, with TRBD2 matching 9 bases. The CDR3 covers 14 residues. Losses at the gene ends were 5 bases for V and 9 bases for J; bases not matched to a gene: 7. From germline, CDR1 is SGHAT and CDR2 FQNNGV. The chain's CDR3 is CASSPLAGVRELFF. CDR3 bases: TGTGCCAGCAGCCCGTTAGCGGGAGTTAGGGAGCTGTTTTTT.

This clonotype appeared many times. CDR3 loop: CASSQGDRVGHGYTF. The CDR3 coding sequence is TGTGCCAGCAGCCAAGGCGACAGGGTGGGACATGGCTACACCTTC. This chain links TRBV4-2 with TRBJ1-2; TRBD1 matches 7 bases. The CDR3 has 15 residues. The germline CDR1 and CDR2 sequences are LGHNA and YNFKEQ. The V gene end was trimmed by 1 base and the J gene end by 6 bases; junction bases not matched to a gene: 8.

V usage is TRBV12-3 or TRBV12-4 and J usage is TRBJ1-2; unclear D gene. V was clipped by 4 bases and J by 7 bases, with 13 bases between them. This CDR3 contains 13 residues. For the CDR3, the DNA is TGTGCCAGCAGTTACTCGACCTGGGGTGGCTACACCTTC. Translation gives CASSYSTWGGYTF.

This clonotype was seen ten or more times. The CDR3 loop reads CSAWGQGFEQYF. CDR3 nucleotides: TGCAGCGCCTGGGGACAGGGTTTCGAGCAGTACTTC. The V gene is TRBV29-1, the J gene TRBJ2-7; 9 positions match TRBD1. The CDR3 totals 12 residues. Germline V gene sequence: CDR1 SQVTM, CDR2 ANQGSEA. The J segment lost 6 bases and the V segment lost 7 bases, leaving 7 bases of the junction unmatched.

This clonotype was picked up many times. The chain links TRBV29-1 to TRBJ2-6; TRBD1 agrees at 9 bases. Germline CDR1 reads SQVTM; CDR2 reads ANQGSEA. This CDR3 region has 13 residues. With V trimmed by 3 bases and J by 7 bases, 1 base remained unmatched. The CDR3 reads CSVETGGANVLTF. CDR3 DNA sequence: TGCAGCGTTGAGACAGGGGGTGCCAACGTCCTGACTTTC.

This clonotype was seen many times. This chain uses TRBV7-2 with TRBJ2-6; a possible D gene is TRBD1 (5 bases). CDR1 SGHTA and CDR2 FQGNSA come from the germline V gene. There are 16 residues in the CDR3. V lost 10 bases to trimming and J lost 0 bases, with 16 bases between them. This CDR3 reads CATQKGANSGANVLTF. The CDR3 DNA sequence: TGTGCCACCCAGAAAGGGGCGAACTCTGGGGCCAACGTCCTGACTTTC.

This clonotype was seen repeatedly, ten times or more. V usage is TRBV19 and J usage is TRBJ1-5; D gene uncertain. Deletions cut 4 bases from V and 0 bases from J, with 7 bases between. CDR1 LNHDA and CDR2 SQIVND come from the germline V gene (reference sequence). This CDR3 is 14 amino acids long. This CDR3 reads CASSRTDSNQPQHF. The CDR3 nucleotides are TGTGCCAGTAGTAGAACAGATAGCAATCAGCCCCAGCATTTT.

This clonotype was detected many times. This chain uses TRBV4-1 with TRBJ2-4, with a weak D call TRBD1 (6 bases). Germline CDR1 is MGHRA and CDR2 is YSYEKL. CDR3 size: 18 residues. With 4 bases removed from V and 0 bases from J, the gap between germline ends came to 19 bases. CDR3 sequence: CASSPGTPRGLAKNIQYF. Written as DNA, the CDR3 is TGCGCCAGCAGCCCCGGGACACCGAGGGGGTTAGCCAAAAACATTCAGTACTTC.